Shown below are 8 T cell receptor beta chains from a single sample sequenced in a study of blood T cells in healthy people across ages. A second PCR, run for about 7 to 11 cycles, used a sample-barcoded 5' primer plus a J-beta primer mix. TCRdb itself ran the 5' RACE reads through MiXCR, one entry per CDR3 protein. The sample has approximately 1.5 million distinct CDR3 sequences, 30% to 40% seen once. What was sequenced was blood. The receptors originated from a woman in her twenties or thirties in good health.

The genes are TRBV12-3 or TRBV12-4 and TRBJ2-3, with TRBD2 matching over 10 bases. J was trimmed by 4 bases and V by 6 bases; bases with no gene match: 16. The CDR3 spans 18 residues. The CDR3 loop reads CASRVSGGAFGISDTQYF. The CDR3 nucleotides are TGTGCCAGCAGAGTGAGCGGGGGGGCCTTCGGGATATCAGATACGCAGTATTTT.

This clonotype has a handful of counts. Here the CDR3 DNA reads TGTGCCAGCAAACTTCACGGGCTCGGCGAGCAGTACTTC. Translated: CASKLHGLGEQYF. The V gene is TRBV27, the J gene TRBJ2-7; D call uncertain. The CDR3 runs 13 residues. Per the germline V gene, CDR1 is MNHEY and CDR2 is SMNVEV (reference sequence). Trimming left V 7 bases short and J 6 bases short, with 16 bases between.

This clonotype was recorded a few times. V is TRBV28 and J is TRBJ2-6; maybe TRBD2 (6 bases). V was cut by 8 bases and J by 0 bases, with 11 bases left in between. From germline, CDR1 is MDHEN and CDR2 SYDVKM. This CDR3 has 15 residues. CDR3 loop: CASRRRDSGANVLTF. For the CDR3, the DNA is TGTGCCAGCCGAAGGCGGGACTCTGGGGCCAACGTCCTGACTTTC.

CDR3 DNA: TGTGCCAGCAGTTCCATAGGACTAGCGGGCTTCAATGAGCAGTTCTTC. Protein sequence: CASSSIGLAGFNEQFF. The chain recombines TRBV6-6 with TRBJ2-1; TRBD2 matches 11 bases. The V gene's germline CDR1 is MNHNY and CDR2 SVGAGI (reference sequence). The junction had 8 bases not matched to a gene; V was cut back by 4 bases and J by 6 bases. The CDR3 is made up of 16 amino acids.

This clonotype was observed a handful of times. The chain links TRBV4-2 to TRBJ1-2; 8 bases fit TRBD1. Germline V lookup: CDR1 LGHNA, CDR2 YNFKEQ. The CDR3 covers 15 residues. Unmatched junction bases numbered 8, after V lost 1 base and J lost 7 bases. Here the CDR3 DNA reads TGTGCCAGCAGCCAAGCGTCAGGGGGCGAGGGTGGCTACACCTTC. The encoded protein is CASSQASGGEGGYTF.

V and J are TRBV4-1 and TRBJ2-7; D may be TRBD2 (6 bases). Germline V gene data show CDR1 as MGHRA and CDR2 as YSYEKL. V lost 2 bases and J 3 bases, leaving 17 bases between the germline ends. This CDR3 contains 16 residues. The CDR3 DNA sequence: TGCGCCAGCAGCCAATGGACGGGAGAGGGACTCTACGAGCAGTACTTC. Translating it yields CASSQWTGEGLYEQYF.

This clonotype has more than one count but fewer than ten. The V gene is TRBV15, the J gene TRBJ1-1; 10 bases match TRBD1. J lost 7 bases, V lost 1 base, and 9 bases had no gene match. CDR3 length: 16 residues. Germline V CDR1 and CDR2: LNHNV, YYDKDF (reference sequence). The CDR3 sequence is CATSRVAPDRGGEAFF. The CDR3 DNA is TGTGCCACCAGCAGAGTTGCCCCGGACAGGGGGGGTGAAGCTTTCTTT.

About this clonotype itself: The germline gene is not matched at one end of the junction; a read error may be the cause. This chain links TRBV11-1 with TRBJ2-7, with 7 bases aligning to TRBD1. The CDR3 runs to 15 residues. Germline CDR1 and CDR2: SGHAT and FQDESV (reference sequence). This chain's CDR3 is CAGSSYDRDSDEQYF. CDR3 in DNA: TGTGCCGGCAGCTCCTACGACAGGGATTCCGACGAGCAGTACTTC.